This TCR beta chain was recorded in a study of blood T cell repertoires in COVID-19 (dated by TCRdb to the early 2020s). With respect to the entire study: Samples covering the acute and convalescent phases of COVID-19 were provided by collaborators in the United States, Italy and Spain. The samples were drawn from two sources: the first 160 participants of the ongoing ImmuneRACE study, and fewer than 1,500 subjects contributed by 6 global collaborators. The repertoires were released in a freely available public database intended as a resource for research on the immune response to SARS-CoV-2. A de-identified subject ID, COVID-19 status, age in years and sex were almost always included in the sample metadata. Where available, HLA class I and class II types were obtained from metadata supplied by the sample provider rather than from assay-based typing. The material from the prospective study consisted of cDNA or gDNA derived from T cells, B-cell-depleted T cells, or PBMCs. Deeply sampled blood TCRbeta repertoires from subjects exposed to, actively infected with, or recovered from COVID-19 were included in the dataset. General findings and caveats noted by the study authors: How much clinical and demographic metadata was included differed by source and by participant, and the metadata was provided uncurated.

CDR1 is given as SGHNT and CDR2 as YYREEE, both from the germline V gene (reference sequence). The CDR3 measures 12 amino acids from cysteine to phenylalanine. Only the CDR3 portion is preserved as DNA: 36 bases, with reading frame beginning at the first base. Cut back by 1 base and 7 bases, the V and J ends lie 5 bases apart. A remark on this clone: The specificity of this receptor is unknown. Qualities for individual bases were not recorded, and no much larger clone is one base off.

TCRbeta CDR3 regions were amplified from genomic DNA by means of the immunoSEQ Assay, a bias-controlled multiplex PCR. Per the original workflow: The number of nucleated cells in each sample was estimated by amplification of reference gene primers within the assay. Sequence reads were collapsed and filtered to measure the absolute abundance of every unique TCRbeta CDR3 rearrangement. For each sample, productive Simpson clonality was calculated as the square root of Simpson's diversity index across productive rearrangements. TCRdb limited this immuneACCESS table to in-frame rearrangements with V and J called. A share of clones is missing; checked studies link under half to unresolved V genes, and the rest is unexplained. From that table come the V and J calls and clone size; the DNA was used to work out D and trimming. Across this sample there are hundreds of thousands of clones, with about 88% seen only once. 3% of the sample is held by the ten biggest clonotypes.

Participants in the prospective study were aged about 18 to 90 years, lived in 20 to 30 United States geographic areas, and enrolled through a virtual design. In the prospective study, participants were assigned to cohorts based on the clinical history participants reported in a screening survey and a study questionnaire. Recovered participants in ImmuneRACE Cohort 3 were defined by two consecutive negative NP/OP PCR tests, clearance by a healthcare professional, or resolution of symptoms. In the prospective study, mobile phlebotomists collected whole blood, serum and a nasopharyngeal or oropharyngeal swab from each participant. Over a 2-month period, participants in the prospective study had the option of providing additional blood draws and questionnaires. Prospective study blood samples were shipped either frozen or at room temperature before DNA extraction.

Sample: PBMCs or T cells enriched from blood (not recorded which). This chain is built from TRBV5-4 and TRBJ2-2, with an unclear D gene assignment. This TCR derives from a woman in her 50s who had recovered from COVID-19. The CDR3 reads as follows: CASSLLSGELFF. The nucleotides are TGTGCCAGCAGCTTGCTTAGCGGGGAGCTGTTTTTT.